These 29 T cell receptor beta chains originate from one sample sequenced in a study of cytomegalovirus exposure and HLA in healthy donors. PCR amplification relied on 60 Vbeta primers (plus 13 Jbeta primers). The protocol was immunoSEQ multiplex PCR, while the TCRdb copy is restricted to in-frame clones and leaves out a portion. The table shows about 110,000 clones, with 69% occurring only once. The sample taken for sequencing was PBMCs. The origin of the receptors is a woman in her seventies in good health and CMV-seropositive.

The chain joins TRBV30 to TRBJ1-2, with D possibly being TRBD1 (6 bases). CDR3 size: 15 residues. Looked up from germline, CDR1 is GTSNPN and CDR2 is SVGIG (reference sequence). V lost 2 bases and J lost 4, with 17 bases in between. CDR3 DNA: TGTGCCTGGAGTACCTCACAGGGCCTTTCCTATGGCTACACCTTC. This translates into CAWSTSQGLSYGYTF.

The rearrangement uses TRBV2 and TRBJ2-7; tentative D call: TRBD2 (5 bases). Germline CDR1 is SNHLY and CDR2 is FYNNEI. This CDR3 spans 15 amino acids. V lost 4 bases to trimming and J lost 3 bases, with 16 bases between them. DNA for the CDR3: TGTGCCAGCAGTGGGGGAGTGAAGGTGAACTACGAGCAGTACTTC. It encodes CASSGGVKVNYEQYF. Complete variable domain (other parts from reference TRBV2 and TRBJ2-7): EPEVTQTPSHQVTQMGQEVILRCVPISNHLYFYWYRQILGQKVEFLVSFYNNEISEKSEIFDDQFSVERPDGSNFTLKIRSTKLEDSAMYFCASSGGVKVNYEQYFGPGTRLTVT.

The chain couples TRBV7-9 to TRBJ2-3, with 9 bases fitting TRBD1. The ends lost 5 bases at V and 0 bases at J; junction bases unmatched: 6. CDR3 length: 16 residues. Germline V gives CDR1 SEHNR, CDR2 FQNEAQ (reference sequence). The CDR3 nucleotides are TGTGCCAGCAGCCAATGGACAGGGGCTAGCACAGATACGCAGTATTTT. The encoded protein is CASSQWTGASTDTQYF.

The gene calls are TRBV18 and TRBJ2-7; D call uncertain. Trimming stripped 0 bases from V and 1 base from J, with 7 bases between. CDR1 and CDR2 from the germline V gene are KGHSH and LQKENI. The CDR3 contains 14 residues. The CDR3 sequence is CASSPPSQSYEQYF. CDR3 bases: TGTGCCAGCTCACCACCATCACAGTCCTACGAGCAGTACTTC.

The chain is built from TRBV5-4 and TRBJ2-7; D remains ambiguous. Trimming cost V 2 bases and J 0 bases, with 9 bases left between them. Germline V gene data show CDR1 as SGHNT and CDR2 as YYREEE (reference sequence). The length of the CDR3 is 14 residues. CDR3 in amino acids: CASSFGLYSYEQYF. In nucleotides, the CDR3 is TGTGCCAGCAGCTTTGGCCTTTACTCCTACGAGCAGTACTTC.

This clone turned up a few times. The chain has TRBV4-2 and TRBJ1-4; tentatively, D is TRBD1 (6 bases). Germline assignment: CDR1 LGHNA and CDR2 YNFKEQ. The CDR3 totals 14 residues. V was clipped by 3 bases and J by 6 bases, with 11 bases between them. The DNA of the CDR3 is TGTGCCAGCAGCCAGGGAGGGGGGGATGAAAAACTGTTTTTT. Protein: CASSQGGGDEKLFF.

The chain recombines TRBV7-8 with TRBJ2-7, with 8 bases that match TRBD2. Per the germline V gene, CDR1 is SGHVS and CDR2 is FQNEAQ. The ends lost 0 bases at V and 6 bases at J; junction bases unmatched: 4. This CDR3 region has 14 residues. The CDR3 region is CASSLALREGEQYF. Written as DNA, the CDR3 is TGTGCCAGCAGCTTAGCCCTCCGGGAGGGCGAGCAGTACTTC.

This chain connects TRBV15 to TRBJ1-1; weak D call: TRBD1 (6 bases). Trimming took 1 base from V and 6 from J, leaving 15 bases between them. The germline V gene has CDR1 LNHNV and CDR2 YYDKDF (reference sequence). The CDR3 consists of 15 residues. CDR3 bases: TGTGCCACCAGCAGAGTGGAACAGGGAACCCCTGAAGCTTTCTTT. Amino acid sequence: CATSRVEQGTPEAFF.

The CDR3 spells CASSSFPHEAFF. The CDR3 nucleotides are TGTGCCAGCAGCTCATTCCCCCATGAAGCTTTCTTT. This sequence joins TRBV7-9 and TRBJ1-1; no clear D gene. V dropped 4 bases and J dropped 7 bases, with 10 bases sitting between them. Germline lookup yields CDR1 SEHNR and CDR2 FQNEAQ (reference sequence). The CDR3 is made up of 12 amino acids.

V is TRBV6-5 and J is TRBJ1-2, with D perhaps TRBD1 (6 bases). V gave up 2 bases and J gave up 3 bases, with 13 bases separating them. Germline V gene sequence: CDR1 MNHEY, CDR2 SVGAGI. The CDR3 covers 15 residues. The CDR3 DNA follows: TGTGCCAGCAGTTACCAACCAACAGGGTACTATGGCTACACCTTC. This gives the protein CASSYQPTGYYGYTF.

The genes are TRBV5-6 and TRBJ2-3; D may be TRBD2 (7 bases). The V and J ends lost 7 bases and 5 bases respectively, with 14 bases between them. The germline CDR1 and CDR2 sequences are SGHDT and YYEEEE. The CDR3 runs to 13 residues. Written as DNA, the CDR3 is TGTGCCAGCGGGGGGGCGCTTAAAGATACGCAGTATTTT. Translating it yields CASGGALKDTQYF.

This chain joins TRBV6-6 and TRBJ2-5; D uncertain. CDR1 and CDR2 (germline): MNHNY, SVGAGI (reference sequence). The V and J ends lost 2 bases and 1 base respectively, with 8 bases between them. The CDR3 length is 14 residues. The CDR3 DNA reads as TGTGCCAGCAGTTACGTAGGAGCCCAAGAGACCCAGTACTTC. Its translation: CASSYVGAQETQYF.

This chain links TRBV7-6 with TRBJ2-2, with TRBD2 matching over 11 bases. With V trimmed by 4 bases and J by 7 bases, 8 bases remained unmatched. The CDR3 sequence is 16 residues long. CDR1 and CDR2 from the germline V gene are SGHVS and FNYEAQ. The CDR3 region is CASSSPSGGKIGELFF. In DNA, the CDR3 is TGTGCCAGCAGCTCACCTAGCGGGGGGAAAATCGGGGAGCTGTTTTTT.

The chain has TRBV7-3 and TRBJ2-3; D is possibly TRBD2 (6 bases). CDR3 length equals 16 residues. Germline loops: CDR1 SGHTA, CDR2 FQGTGA. Trimming cost V 3 bases and J 1 base, with 14 bases left between them. The CDR3 DNA is TGTGCCAGCAGCTTGGGCGGGACGGGAGGCACAGATACGCAGTATTTT. It specifies CASSLGGTGGTDTQYF.

CDR3 nucleotides: TGTGCCAGCAGCCGAGTCGCAACAGGCACCGGGGAGCTGTTTTTT. It specifies CASSRVATGTGELFF. The chain carries TRBV14 and TRBJ2-2; the D gene is possibly TRBD1 (5 bases). The CDR3 is 15 amino acids. V lost 4 bases and J 4 bases, leaving 13 bases between the germline ends. Germline V gene sequence: CDR1 SGHDN, CDR2 FVKESK.

This clone turned up a few times. The chain recombines TRBV7-6 with TRBJ2-1, with 7 bases fitting TRBD2. Germline V gene data show CDR1 as SGHVS and CDR2 as FNYEAQ. The CDR3 loop spans 15 amino acids. V trimming: 4 bases; J trimming: 6 bases; junction bases outside the gene matches: 9. The CDR3 region is CASSSGGLSANEQFF. DNA for the CDR3: TGTGCCAGCAGCTCGGGAGGACTTTCCGCCAATGAGCAGTTCTTC.

This clone was seen a single time. This chain uses TRBV6-1 with TRBJ2-3; D call uncertain. The CDR3 consists of 13 residues. Germline V gene lookup returns CDR1 MNHNS and CDR2 SASEGT. V dropped 7 bases and J dropped 3 bases, with 11 bases sitting between them. The CDR3 DNA reads TGTGCCAGCACCCCAGGCCAGACAGATACGCAGTATTTT. Translation gives CASTPGQTDTQYF.

This chain joins TRBV7-2 and TRBJ1-2, with D maybe TRBD1 (5 bases). CDR1 and CDR2 from the germline V gene are SGHTA and FQGNSA. This CDR3 is built from 15 residues. Trimming removed 1 base at V and 2 bases at J, with 11 bases between. The CDR3 loop reads CASSLVGGGNYGYTF. In DNA form, the CDR3 reads TGTGCCAGCAGCTTAGTCGGGGGGGGGAACTATGGCTACACCTTC.

The rearrangement joins TRBV6-5 to TRBJ2-1; 8 positions agree with TRBD2. The CDR3 is 14 residues long. The J segment lost 6 bases and the V segment lost 2 bases, leaving 3 bases of the junction unmatched. CDR1 is MNHEY and CDR2 is SVGAGI in the germline V gene. CDR3 sequence: CASSYPGGLNEQFF. DNA of the CDR3: TGTGCCAGCAGTTACCCGGGGGGGCTCAATGAGCAGTTCTTC.

V is TRBV10-3 and J is TRBJ1-5, with TRBD1 matching 7 bases. The germline V gene encodes CDR1 ENHRY and CDR2 SYGVKD. Trimming removed 6 bases from V and 4 bases from J; junction bases left unmatched: 6. There are 14 residues in the CDR3. The DNA of the CDR3 is TGTGCCATCAGCGGGGACAGCCAGAATCAGCCCCAGCATTTT. Amino acids: CAISGDSQNQPQHF.

This sequence joins TRBV7-9 and TRBJ1-2; TRBD1 aligns across 7 bases. CDR3 length: 13 amino acids. Germline V gives CDR1 SEHNR, CDR2 FQNEAQ (reference sequence). The V segment lost 6 bases and the J segment 2 bases; nucleotides outside the gene matches: 3. The CDR3 sequence is CASSQQGNYGYTF. The CDR3 bases are TGTGCCAGCAGTCAACAGGGGAACTATGGCTACACCTTC. Filled out from reference TRBV7-9 and TRBJ1-2, the complete variable domain reads DTGVSQNPRHKITKRGQNVTFRCDPISEHNRLYWYRQTLGQGPEFLTYFQNEAQLEKSRLLSDRFSAERPKGSFSTLEIQRTEQGDSAMYLCASSQQGNYGYTFGSGTRLTVV.

The J gene is TRBJ2-5, the V gene TRBV6-5, with a weak D call TRBD1 (6 bases). The CDR3 loop spans 14 amino acids. V was clipped by 7 bases and J by 2 bases, with 14 bases between them. The germline gives CDR1 MNHEY, CDR2 SVGAGI. CDR3: CASKSTGPQETQYF. The CDR3 nucleotides are TGTGCCAGCAAGTCAACAGGGCCACAAGAGACCCAGTACTTC.

V is TRBV11-2 and J is TRBJ1-2; possible D gene TRBD1, 6 bases. The CDR3 extends over 13 amino acids. CDR1 is SGHAT, CDR2 FQNNGV, per germline. V shed 5 bases and J shed 4 bases, with 11 bases lying between them. CDR3 nucleotides: TGTGCCAGCAGCCCGGACAGTTCCTATGGCTACACCTTC. Amino acids: CASSPDSSYGYTF.

The rearrangement joins TRBV6-1 to TRBJ1-1; 12 bases align to TRBD1. V shed 4 bases and J 4 bases; nucleotides not matched to a gene: 7. The germline V gene has CDR1 MNHNS and CDR2 SASEGT. This CDR3 contains 16 residues. The CDR3 DNA is TGTGCCAGCAGTGCCCGGGACAGGGGGCCGGGCACTGAAGCTTTCTTT. It encodes CASSARDRGPGTEAFF.

This clone was seen just once. The genes are TRBV5-1 and TRBJ2-2; TRBD2 matches at 7 bases. The CDR3 spans 13 residues. CDR1 SGHRS and CDR2 YFSETQ come from the germline V gene. The J segment lost 6 bases and the V segment lost 5 bases, leaving 4 bases of the junction unmatched. The CDR3 DNA follows: TGCGCCAGCAGTTTTAGCGGGCCCGGGGAGCTGTTTTTT. Translating gives CASSFSGPGELFF.

The chain employs TRBV5-1 and TRBJ2-3; a possible D gene is TRBD2 (7 bases). Germline V CDR1 and CDR2: SGHRS, YFSETQ. The CDR3 has 15 residues. V was cut by 2 bases and J by 2 bases, with 12 bases left in between. This CDR3 reads CASSLGGGTTDTQYF. The CDR3 bases are TGCGCCAGCAGCTTAGGCGGGGGCACCACAGATACGCAGTATTTT.

This clone showed up just a few times. The chain employs TRBV2 and TRBJ1-1; weak D call: TRBD1 (5 bases). V was cut by 7 bases and J by 4 bases, with 13 bases left in between. The CDR3 is made up of 13 amino acids. Germline loops: CDR1 SNHLY, CDR2 FYNNEI. The chain's CDR3 is CASTQGGGTEAFF. The CDR3 nucleotides are TGTGCCAGCACCCAGGGTGGTGGCACTGAAGCTTTCTTT.

The CDR3 here is CASSDPGSNSYEQYF. CDR3 coding DNA: TGCGCCAGCAGTGATCCCGGTTCCAACTCCTACGAGCAGTACTTC. This sequence joins TRBV10-1 and TRBJ2-7; the D is unclear. CDR1 is WNHNN, CDR2 SYGVQD, per germline (reference sequence). CDR3 length: 15 amino acids. Trimming stripped 3 bases from V and 0 bases from J, with 12 bases between.

This sequence joins TRBV5-1 and TRBJ2-7, with TRBD1 matching over 10 bases. This CDR3 contains 15 residues. CDR1 and CDR2 (germline): SGHRS, YFSETQ. Unmatched junction bases numbered 3, after V lost 1 base and J lost 2 bases. This chain's CDR3 is CASSLMTGGTYEQYF. CDR3 sequence (DNA): TGCGCCAGCAGCTTGATGACAGGGGGCACCTACGAGCAGTACTTC.